Included here is one TCR beta chain sequence, with context. Its matching antigen is unknown. The sample originates from a study of beta chain features in type 1 diabetes. Study context: All samples yielded roughly 100 million examined sorted cells.

General study findings and limits: Moderately but significantly shorter TCRB CDR3s were found in Type 1 diabetes patients in all four CD4+ subsets. A greater similarity of naive, central memory and Treg TCRB repertoires was seen among patients than among healthy donors. VDJ junctions in type 1 diabetes patients carried more deletions and fewer insertions.

The sequenced template was cDNA made from the entire isolated RNA. Sequenced by immunoSEQ multiplex PCR; TCRdb stores in-frame clones only, minus some. The repertoire holds about 160,000 clones, 8% to 8.5% seen once, with more than 0.5% in the top ten. The CDR3 length is 16 residues. Trimming cost V 5 bases and J 1 base; bases outside gene matches: 4. Germline CDR1 reads SGHTA; CDR2 reads FQGNSA. Purities in excess of 95% were seen in all sorted populations. The chain combines TRBV7-2 with TRBJ2-5, with 13 positions matching TRBD2. This TCR derives from a woman aged 18-30 years with type 1 diabetes. Sequences were obtained from central memory CD4+ T cells from blood. CDR3 sequence (DNA): TGTGCCAGCAGCGCCCGACTAGCGGGGGGCCAAGAGACCCAGTACTTC. It specifies CASSARLAGGQETQYF.